The 16 T cell receptor beta chains given below trace back to one sample, sequenced in a study of beta chain features in type 1 diabetes. Study-wide results and limits: In all four CD4+ subsets, TCRB CDR3 length was significantly, moderately reduced in type 1 diabetes.

For these TCRs, the target antigens are not known. Of the isolated RNA, all was reverse transcribed, and so the sequenced material was expressed TCRB transcripts. Libraries were prepared by immunoSEQ multiplex PCR; TCRdb keeps only in-frame clonotypes and omits some of them. The sample lists hundreds of thousands of clones, 14% seen once, with under 0.02% in the top ten. Sequences were obtained from naive CD4+ T cells from blood. These TCRs come from a man under 40 with type 1 diabetes.

This chain uses TRBV28 with TRBJ2-1; 11 bases match TRBD2. V lost 2 bases, J lost 6 bases, and 6 bases stayed unmatched. The length of the CDR3 is 16 residues. Germline loops: CDR1 MDHEN, CDR2 SYDVKM. The CDR3 DNA sequence: TGTGCCAGCAGTTTAGTTGGACTAGCGGGTACCAATGAGCAGTTCTTC. Its translation is CASSLVGLAGTNEQFF.

V usage is TRBV6-5 and J usage is TRBJ2-3; D is ambiguous. The CDR3 consists of 12 residues. The ends were cut back, 4 bases at V and 2 bases at J, with 4 bases in the middle. Germline V gene sequence: CDR1 MNHEY, CDR2 SVGAGI. For the CDR3, the DNA is TGTGCCAGCAGTTCCGTCACAGATACGCAGTATTTT. Encoded protein: CASSSVTDTQYF.

The rearrangement links TRBV7-2 to TRBJ1-1, with 7 bases lining up with TRBD1. The V segment lost 6 bases and the J segment 1 base; nucleotides outside the gene matches: 2. Germline CDR1 and CDR2: SGHTA and FQGNSA. CDR3 length: 13 residues. The CDR3 DNA reads as TGTGCCAGCAGTCGGACAGGGAACACTGAAGCTTTCTTT. Protein: CASSRTGNTEAFF.

This clone was counted between two and nine times. The rearrangement links TRBV5-1 to TRBJ2-1; tentatively, D is TRBD2 (6 bases). This CDR3 has 14 residues. V dropped 2 bases and J dropped 4 bases, with 10 bases sitting between them. Germline-derived CDR1 and CDR2 are SGHRS and YFSETQ. The DNA of the CDR3 is TGCGCCAGCAGCTTCGGGACTGAATACAATGAGCAGTTCTTC. Translating gives CASSFGTEYNEQFF.

The CDR3 DNA sequence: TGTGCCAGCAACTTGGGACAGGGTGATCAGCCCCAGCATTTT. As protein: CASNLGQGDQPQHF. V is TRBV6-1 and J is TRBJ1-5; 9 positions agree with TRBD1. This CDR3 is 14 amino acids long. V shed 7 bases, J shed 5 bases, and the junction held 6 bases outside the gene matches. Germline-derived CDR1 and CDR2 are MNHNS and SASEGT.

The genes are TRBV25-1 and TRBJ2-6; D might be TRBD1 (5 bases). CDR3 length: 17 residues. V lost 6 bases and J 0 bases, leaving 15 bases between the germline ends. Germline V gene data show CDR1 as MGHDK and CDR2 as SYGVNS. The CDR3 bases are TGTGCCAGCAGCACCAGGGATCCTAGCTCTGGGGCCAACGTCCTGACTTTC. Translation: CASSTRDPSSGANVLTF.

V usage is TRBV5-1 and J usage is TRBJ2-7; weak D call: TRBD2 (5 bases). V lost 0 bases and J lost 3, with 10 bases in between. This CDR3 is 14 amino acids long. Germline CDR1 is SGHRS and CDR2 is YFSETQ. The CDR3 here is CASSLASGGYEQYF. CDR3 coding DNA: TGCGCCAGCAGCTTGGCGAGCGGAGGCTACGAGCAGTACTTC.

The V call is TRBV27, the J call TRBJ1-5; perhaps TRBD1 as D (5 bases). In germline, CDR1 is MNHEY, CDR2 SMNVEV (reference sequence). The CDR3 length is 16 residues. V gave up 6 bases and J gave up 2 bases, with 17 bases separating them. The CDR3: CASRSGQGYGNQPQHF. Written as DNA, the CDR3 is TGTGCCAGCAGGTCTGGTCAGGGCTATGGCAATCAGCCCCAGCATTTT.

The chain combines TRBV29-1 with TRBJ2-6; possible D gene TRBD2, 5 bases. Trimming took 4 bases from V and 0 from J, leaving 16 bases between them. CDR3 length: 17 residues. Germline V CDR1 and CDR2: SQVTM, ANQGSEA. CDR3 bases: TGCAGCGTTGCTCCAGAGGGATTTTTCTCTGGGGCCAACGTCCTGACTTTC. This codes for CSVAPEGFFSGANVLTF.

The chain couples TRBV5-1 to TRBJ2-7; the match to TRBD1 covers 10 bases. The CDR3 has 14 residues. Germline CDR1 reads SGHRS; CDR2 reads YFSETQ. J gave up 3 bases and V 3 bases, and 3 bases lay outside the gene matches. The CDR3 spells CASSSTGGIYEQYF. The CDR3, as DNA: TGCGCCAGCAGCTCGACAGGGGGCATCTACGAGCAGTACTTC.

The J gene is TRBJ1-1, the V gene TRBV7-3, with D possibly matching TRBD1 (6 bases). The CDR3 is 16 amino acids. V gave up 1 base and J gave up 1 base, with 13 bases separating them. The germline V gene has CDR1 SGHTA and CDR2 FQGTGA. CDR3 protein: CASSLKTVGQNTEAFF. DNA of the CDR3: TGTGCCAGCAGCTTAAAGACTGTGGGACAGAACACTGAAGCTTTCTTT.

In DNA, the CDR3 is TGTGCCTGGAGTGTACCCAGGGGGCTCGGGGAGACCCAGTACTTC. As protein: CAWSVPRGLGETQYF. V usage is TRBV30 and J usage is TRBJ2-5, with 8 nucleotides matching TRBD1. CDR3 length: 15 amino acids. Unmatched junction bases numbered 8, after V lost 0 bases and J lost 5 bases. The germline CDR1 and CDR2 sequences are GTSNPN and SVGIG (reference sequence).

This chain uses TRBV10-3 with TRBJ2-5; TRBD2 aligns across 8 bases. The germline V gene has CDR1 ENHRY and CDR2 SYGVKD. Trimming took 10 bases from V and 5 from J; bases not matched to a gene: 12. The CDR3 contains 14 residues. The CDR3 nucleotides read TGTGCCACCCGGACTAGCAGTTTCAGGGAGACCCAGTACTTC. This encodes CATRTSSFRETQYF.

The chain uses TRBV15 and TRBJ2-1; tentatively, D is TRBD1 (6 bases). Germline V gene data show CDR1 as LNHNV and CDR2 as YYDKDF (reference sequence). The CDR3 loop spans 14 amino acids. V dropped 3 bases and J dropped 7 bases, with 13 bases sitting between them. DNA for the CDR3: TGTGCCACCAGCAGGGCAAGGGGGATAAATGAGCAGTTCTTC. Encoded protein: CATSRARGINEQFF. Full variable domain (outside the CDR3, taken from reference TRBV15 and TRBJ2-1): DAMVIQNPRYQVTQFGKPVTLSCSQTLNHNVMYWYQQKSSQAPKLLFHYYDKDFNNEADTPDNFQSRRPNTSFCFLDIRSPGLGDTAMYLCATSRARGINEQFFGPGTRLTVL.

The CDR3 DNA reads TGTGCCAGCAGCTTAGCCGGACTAGCGGGACGAAACACAGATACGCAGTATTTT. This sequence encodes CASSLAGLAGRNTDTQYF. This chain connects TRBV7-2 to TRBJ2-3; TRBD2 aligns across 12 bases. Germline V gene data show CDR1 as SGHTA and CDR2 as FQGNSA. The CDR3 is 18 amino acids. V shed 0 bases, J shed 2 bases, and the junction held 6 bases outside the gene matches.

In its sample, this clone was seen a few times. J is TRBJ2-1 and V is TRBV28; 8 bases agree with TRBD1. Germline CDR1 MDHEN, CDR2 SYDVKM. The CDR3 sequence is 15 residues long. Losses at the gene ends were 6 bases for V and 0 bases for J; bases not matched to a gene: 4. The chain's CDR3 is CASSSGTGSYNEQFF. CDR3 nucleotides: TGTGCCAGCAGCTCCGGGACAGGCTCCTACAATGAGCAGTTCTTC.